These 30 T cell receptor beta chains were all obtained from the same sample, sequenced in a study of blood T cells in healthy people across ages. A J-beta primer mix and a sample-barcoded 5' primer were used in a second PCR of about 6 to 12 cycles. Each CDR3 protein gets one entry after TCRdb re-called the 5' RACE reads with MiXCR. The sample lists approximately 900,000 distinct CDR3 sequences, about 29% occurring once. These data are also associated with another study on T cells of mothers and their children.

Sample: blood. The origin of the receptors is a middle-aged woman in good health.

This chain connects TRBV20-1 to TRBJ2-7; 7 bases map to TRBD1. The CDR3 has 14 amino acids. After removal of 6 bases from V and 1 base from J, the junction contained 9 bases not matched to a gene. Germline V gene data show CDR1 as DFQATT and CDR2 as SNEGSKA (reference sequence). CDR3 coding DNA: TGCAGTGCAACAACCACAGGGGTTTCCTACGAGCAGTACTTC. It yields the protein CSATTTGVSYEQYF.

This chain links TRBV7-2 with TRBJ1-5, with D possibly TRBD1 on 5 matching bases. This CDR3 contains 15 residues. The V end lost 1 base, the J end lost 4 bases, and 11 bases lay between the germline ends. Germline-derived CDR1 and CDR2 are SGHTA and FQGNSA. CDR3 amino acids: CASSLGRTPNQPQHF. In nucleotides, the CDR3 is TGTGCCAGCAGCTTAGGGCGGACACCAAATCAGCCCCAGCATTTT.

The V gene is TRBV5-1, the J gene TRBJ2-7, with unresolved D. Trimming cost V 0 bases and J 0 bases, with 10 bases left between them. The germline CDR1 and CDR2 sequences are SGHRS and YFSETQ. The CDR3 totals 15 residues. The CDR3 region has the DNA TGCGCCAGCAGCTTGGACCAGGCCATCTCCTACGAGCAGTACTTC. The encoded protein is CASSLDQAISYEQYF.

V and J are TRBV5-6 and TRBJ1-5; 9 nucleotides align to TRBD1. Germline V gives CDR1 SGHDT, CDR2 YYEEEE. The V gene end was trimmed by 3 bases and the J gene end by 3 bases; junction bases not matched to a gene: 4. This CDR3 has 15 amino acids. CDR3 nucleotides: TGTGCCAGCAGCTGGGGACAGGGACCCAATCAGCCCCAGCATTTT. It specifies CASSWGQGPNQPQHF.

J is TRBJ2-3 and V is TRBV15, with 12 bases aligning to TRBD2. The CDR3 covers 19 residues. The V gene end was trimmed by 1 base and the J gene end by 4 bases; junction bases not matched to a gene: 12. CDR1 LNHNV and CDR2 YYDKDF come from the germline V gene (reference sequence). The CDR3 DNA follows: TGTGCCACCAGCAGAGCCAAGGCGGCTAGCGGGGGGGTTGCAGATACGCAGTATTTT. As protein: CATSRAKAASGGVADTQYF.

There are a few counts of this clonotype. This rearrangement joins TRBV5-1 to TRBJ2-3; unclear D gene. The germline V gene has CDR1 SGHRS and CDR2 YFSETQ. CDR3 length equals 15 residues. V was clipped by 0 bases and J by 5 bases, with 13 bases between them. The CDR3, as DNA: TGCGCCAGCAGCTTGGCGCGACTCCAGTTAGATACGCAGTATTTT. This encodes CASSLARLQLDTQYF. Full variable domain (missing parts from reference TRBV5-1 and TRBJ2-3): KAGVTQTPRYLIKTRGQQVTLSCSPISGHRSVSWYQQTPGQGLQFLFEYFSETQRNKGNFPGRFSGRQFSNSRSEMNVSTLELGDSALYLCASSLARLQLDTQYFGPGTRLTVL.

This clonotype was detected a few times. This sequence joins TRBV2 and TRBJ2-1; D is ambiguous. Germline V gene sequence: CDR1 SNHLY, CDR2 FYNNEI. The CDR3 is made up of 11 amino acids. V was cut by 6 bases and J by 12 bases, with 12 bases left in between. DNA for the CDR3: TGTGCCAGCAGATCCTCGTGGGGGCAGTTCTTC. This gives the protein CASRSSWGQFF.

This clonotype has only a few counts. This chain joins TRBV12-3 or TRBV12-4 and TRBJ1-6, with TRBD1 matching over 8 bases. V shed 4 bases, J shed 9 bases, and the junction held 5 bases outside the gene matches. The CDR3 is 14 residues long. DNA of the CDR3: TGTGCCAGCAGTTCCGGGACAGGCTCTTCACCCCTCCACTTT. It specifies CASSSGTGSSPLHF.

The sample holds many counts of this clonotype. CDR3 in amino acids: CASRQNAGGILNNEQFF. CDR3 coding DNA: TGCGCCAGCAGGCAAAACGCGGGGGGTATTCTAAACAATGAGCAGTTCTTC. The chain recombines TRBV5-1 with TRBJ2-1; 8 nucleotides line up with TRBD2. This CDR3 comprises 17 residues. Germline CDR1 is SGHRS and CDR2 is YFSETQ. J gave up 5 bases and V 5 bases, and 15 bases lay outside the gene matches.

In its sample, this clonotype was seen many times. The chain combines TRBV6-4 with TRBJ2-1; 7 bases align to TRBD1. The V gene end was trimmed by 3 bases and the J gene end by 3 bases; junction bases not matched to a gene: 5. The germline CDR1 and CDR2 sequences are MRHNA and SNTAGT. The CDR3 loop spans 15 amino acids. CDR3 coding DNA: TGTGCCAGCAGTGAGTTAGGGGGCGACTACAATGAGCAGTTCTTC. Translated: CASSELGGDYNEQFF.

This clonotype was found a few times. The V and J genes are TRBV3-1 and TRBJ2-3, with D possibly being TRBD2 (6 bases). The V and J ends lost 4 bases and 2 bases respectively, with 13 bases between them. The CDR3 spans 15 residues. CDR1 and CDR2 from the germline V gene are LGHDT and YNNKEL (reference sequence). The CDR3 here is CASSPEGTYTDTQYF. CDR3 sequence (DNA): TGTGCCAGCAGCCCCGAAGGGACTTACACAGATACGCAGTATTTT.

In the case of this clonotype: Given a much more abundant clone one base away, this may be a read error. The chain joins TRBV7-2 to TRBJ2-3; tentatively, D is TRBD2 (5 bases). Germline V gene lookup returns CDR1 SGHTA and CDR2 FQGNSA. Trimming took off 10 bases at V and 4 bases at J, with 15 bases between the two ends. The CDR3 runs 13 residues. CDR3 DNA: TGTGCCAACAACCATCGGCGGGCAGATACGCAGTATTTT. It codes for CANNHRRADTQYF. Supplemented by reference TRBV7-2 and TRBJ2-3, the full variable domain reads GAGVSQSPSNKVTEKGKDVELRCDPISGHTALYWYRQSLGQGLEFLIYFQGNSAPDKSGLPSDRFSAERTGGSVSTLTIQRTQQEDSAVYLCANNHRRADTQYFGPGTRLTVL.

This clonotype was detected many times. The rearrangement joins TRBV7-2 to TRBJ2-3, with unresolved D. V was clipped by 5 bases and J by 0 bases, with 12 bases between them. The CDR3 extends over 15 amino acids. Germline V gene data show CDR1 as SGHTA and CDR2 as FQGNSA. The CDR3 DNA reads TGTGCCAGCAGCAGTTTCGGCCACAGCACAGATACGCAGTATTTT. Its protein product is CASSSFGHSTDTQYF.

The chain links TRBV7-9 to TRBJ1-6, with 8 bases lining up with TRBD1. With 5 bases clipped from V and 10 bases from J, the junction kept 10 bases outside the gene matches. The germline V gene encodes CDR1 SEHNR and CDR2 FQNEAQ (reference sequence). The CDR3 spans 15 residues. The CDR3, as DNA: TGTGCCAGCAGCCCGCAGGGGGCAACGGGATCACCCCTCCACTTT. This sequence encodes CASSPQGATGSPLHF.

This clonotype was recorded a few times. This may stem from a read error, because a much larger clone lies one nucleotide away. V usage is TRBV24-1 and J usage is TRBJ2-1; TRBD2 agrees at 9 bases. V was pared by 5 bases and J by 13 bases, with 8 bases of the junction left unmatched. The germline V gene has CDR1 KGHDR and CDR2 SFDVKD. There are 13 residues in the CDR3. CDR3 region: CATSVAGEETQFF. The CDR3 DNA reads TGTGCCACCAGTGTAGCGGGGGAAGAGACCCAGTTCTTC.

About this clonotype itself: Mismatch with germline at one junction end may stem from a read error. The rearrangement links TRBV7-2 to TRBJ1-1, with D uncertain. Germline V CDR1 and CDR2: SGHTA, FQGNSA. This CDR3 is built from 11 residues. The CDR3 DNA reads TGTGCCAGCAGCCTAAACACTGAAGTTTTCTTT. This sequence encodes CASSLNTEVFF.

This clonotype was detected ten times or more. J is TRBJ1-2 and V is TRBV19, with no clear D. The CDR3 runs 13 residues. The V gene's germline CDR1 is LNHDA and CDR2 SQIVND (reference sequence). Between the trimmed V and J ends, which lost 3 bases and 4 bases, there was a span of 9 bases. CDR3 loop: CASSMAVGYGYTF. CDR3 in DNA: TGTGCCAGTAGTATGGCAGTCGGCTATGGCTACACCTTC.

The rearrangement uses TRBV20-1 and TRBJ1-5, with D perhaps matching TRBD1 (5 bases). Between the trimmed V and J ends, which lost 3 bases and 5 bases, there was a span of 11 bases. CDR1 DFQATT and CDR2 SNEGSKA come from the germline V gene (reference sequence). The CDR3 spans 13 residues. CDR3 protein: CSARQGIDQPQHF. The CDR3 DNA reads TGCAGTGCTAGGCAGGGAATAGATCAGCCCCAGCATTTT.

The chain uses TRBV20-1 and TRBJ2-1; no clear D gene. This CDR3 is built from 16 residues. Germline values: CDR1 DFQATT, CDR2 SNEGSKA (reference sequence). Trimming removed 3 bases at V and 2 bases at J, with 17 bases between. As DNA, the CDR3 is TGCAGTGCTAGGGGTGGGATTCGGAAGACCTACAATGAGCAGTTCTTC. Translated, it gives CSARGGIRKTYNEQFF.

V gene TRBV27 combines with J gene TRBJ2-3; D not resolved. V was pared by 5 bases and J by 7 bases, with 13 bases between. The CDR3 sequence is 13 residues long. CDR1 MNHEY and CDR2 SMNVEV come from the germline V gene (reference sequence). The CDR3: CASSTLSWNTQYF. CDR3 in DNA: TGTGCCAGCAGTACGCTAAGCTGGAATACGCAGTATTTT.

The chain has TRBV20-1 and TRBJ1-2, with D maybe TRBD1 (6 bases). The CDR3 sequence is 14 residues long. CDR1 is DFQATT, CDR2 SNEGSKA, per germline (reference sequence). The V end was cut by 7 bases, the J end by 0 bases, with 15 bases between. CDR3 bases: TGCAGTGGCAGGGACACCATAGCTAACTATGGCTACACCTTC. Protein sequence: CSGRDTIANYGYTF.

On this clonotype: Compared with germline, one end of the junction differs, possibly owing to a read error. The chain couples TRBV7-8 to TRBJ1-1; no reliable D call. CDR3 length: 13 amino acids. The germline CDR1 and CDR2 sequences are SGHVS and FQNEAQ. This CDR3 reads CTSSLNKNTEAFF. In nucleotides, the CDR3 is TGTACCAGCAGCCTGAACAAGAACACTGAAGCTTTCTTT.

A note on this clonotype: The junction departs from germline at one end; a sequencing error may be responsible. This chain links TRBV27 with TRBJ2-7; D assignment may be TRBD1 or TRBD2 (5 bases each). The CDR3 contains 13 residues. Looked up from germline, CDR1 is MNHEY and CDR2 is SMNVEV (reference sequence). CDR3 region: CTSSWDVSYEQYF. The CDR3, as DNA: TGTACCAGCAGTTGGGACGTCTCCTACGAGCAGTACTTC.

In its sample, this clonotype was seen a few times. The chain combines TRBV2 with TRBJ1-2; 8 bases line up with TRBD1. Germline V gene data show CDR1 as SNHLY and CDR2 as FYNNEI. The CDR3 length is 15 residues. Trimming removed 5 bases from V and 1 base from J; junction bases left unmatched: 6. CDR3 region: CASSSIGQGNYGYTF. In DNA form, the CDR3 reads TGTGCCAGCAGTTCAATAGGACAGGGTAACTATGGCTACACCTTC.

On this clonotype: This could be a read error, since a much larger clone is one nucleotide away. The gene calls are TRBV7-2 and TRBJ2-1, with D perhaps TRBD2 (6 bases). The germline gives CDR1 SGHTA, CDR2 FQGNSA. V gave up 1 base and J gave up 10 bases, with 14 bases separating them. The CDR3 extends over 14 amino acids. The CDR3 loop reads CASSLGRGYYEQFF. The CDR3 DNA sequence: TGTGCCAGCAGCTTAGGGAGGGGTTACTACGAGCAGTTCTTC.

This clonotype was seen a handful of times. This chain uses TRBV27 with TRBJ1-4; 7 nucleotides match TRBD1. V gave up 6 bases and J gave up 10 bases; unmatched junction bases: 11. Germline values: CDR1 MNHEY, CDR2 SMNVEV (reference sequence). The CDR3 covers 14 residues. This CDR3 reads CASSQGTVRGKLFF. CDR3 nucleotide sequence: TGTGCCAGCAGCCAAGGGACAGTTCGTGGAAAACTGTTTTTT.

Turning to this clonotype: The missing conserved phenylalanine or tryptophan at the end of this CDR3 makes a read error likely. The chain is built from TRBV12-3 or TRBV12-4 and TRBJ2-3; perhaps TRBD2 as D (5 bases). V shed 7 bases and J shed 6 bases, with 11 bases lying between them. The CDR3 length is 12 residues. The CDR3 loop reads CASTKRADTQYS. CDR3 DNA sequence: TGTGCCAGCACAAAGAGGGCGGATACGCAGTATTCC.

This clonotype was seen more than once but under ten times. As DNA, the CDR3 is TGCGCCAGCAGCCAAGATAAGGGGCCATACAATGAGCAGTTCTTC. It yields the protein CASSQDKGPYNEQFF. The J gene is TRBJ2-1, the V gene TRBV4-1, with a tentative D call TRBD1 (5 bases). Germline CDR1 and CDR2: MGHRA and YSYEKL. The CDR3 is 15 amino acids. Trimming took 0 bases from V and 4 from J, leaving 10 bases between them.

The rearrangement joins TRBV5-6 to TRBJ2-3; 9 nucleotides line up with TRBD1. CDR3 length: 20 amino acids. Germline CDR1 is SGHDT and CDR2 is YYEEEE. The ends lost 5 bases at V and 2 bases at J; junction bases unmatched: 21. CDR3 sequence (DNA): TGTGCCAGCAGTTGGAACCCCGGGACAGGGTCGTTCCCGAACACAGATACGCAGTATTTT. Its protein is CASSWNPGTGSFPNTDTQYF.

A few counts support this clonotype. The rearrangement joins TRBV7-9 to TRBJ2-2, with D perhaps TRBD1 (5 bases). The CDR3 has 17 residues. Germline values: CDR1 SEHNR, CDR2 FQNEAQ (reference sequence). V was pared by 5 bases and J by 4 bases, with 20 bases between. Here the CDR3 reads CASSRGGALQGTGELFF. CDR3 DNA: TGTGCCAGCAGCCGCGGCGGAGCCCTTCAGGGCACCGGGGAGCTGTTTTTT.